These T cell receptor beta chains were read from a single sample in a study of identical twins. Via MiXCR, TCRdb re-called the 5' RACE reads, giving one row per CDR3 protein. This table holds 310,000 or so distinct CDR3 sequences, more than 6.5% found once. A further study also used this sample, focusing on yellow fever vaccine responses in identical twins.

Specimen: memory (CD45RO+) T cells sorted from blood. These receptors all stem from a woman aged 18-29 years in good health. CDR3s include the opening cysteine and the closing phenylalanine or tryptophan. Fields, in order: J gene, clone size, V gene, D gene, CDR3 protein, CDR3 DNA. D genes are given only for firm matches. Rows may omit the clone size; those that give it use once, few, many or a size class.

J gene: TRBJ2-1; clone size: many; V gene: TRBV11-2; D gene: TRBD2; CDR3 protein: CASSLPPGLAGKSSYNEQFF; CDR3 DNA: TGTGCCAGCAGCCTACCACCGGGACTAGCGGGTAAAAGCTCCTACAATGAGCAGTTCTTC
J gene: TRBJ1-1; clone size: many; V gene: TRBV5-1; D gene: -; CDR3 protein: CASSPQTRITEAFF; CDR3 DNA: TGCGCCAGCAGCCCCCAGACCCGGATCACTGAAGCTTTCTTT
J gene: TRBJ2-5; clone size: many; V gene: TRBV28; D gene: -; CDR3 protein: CASRRNMGANPTQYF; CDR3 DNA: TGTGCCAGCAGACGCAACATGGGGGCGAATCCGACCCAGTACTTC
J gene: TRBJ1-1; clone size: -; V gene: TRBV6-2/TRBV6-3; D gene: TRBD1; CDR3 protein: CASSQRGPTEAFF; CDR3 DNA: TGTGCCAGCAGTCAAAGGGGGCCCACTGAAGCTTTCTTT
J gene: TRBJ2-3; clone size: few; V gene: TRBV20-1; D gene: TRBD2; CDR3 protein: CSARDQLAGESDTQYF; CDR3 DNA: TGCAGTGCTAGAGATCAATTAGCGGGGGAATCAGATACGCAGTATTTT
J gene: TRBJ2-7; clone size: -; V gene: TRBV6-5; D gene: TRBD2; CDR3 protein: CASSPLSGRVSYEQYF; CDR3 DNA: TGTGCCAGCAGCCCCCTCAGCGGGAGGGTATCCTACGAGCAGTACTTC
J gene: TRBJ2-7; clone size: many; V gene: TRBV25-1; D gene: -; CDR3 protein: CASSPLRGDIDYEQYF; CDR3 DNA: TGTGCCAGCAGTCCCCTCAGGGGGGACATCGACTACGAGCAGTACTTC
J gene: TRBJ2-1; clone size: few; V gene: TRBV6-4; D gene: -; CDR3 protein: CASSEGSTSYNEQFF; CDR3 DNA: TGTGCCAGCAGTGAGGGGTCAACATCATACAATGAGCAGTTCTTC
J gene: TRBJ2-3; clone size: few; V gene: TRBV28; D gene: TRBD2; CDR3 protein: CASSSPGTSGTDTQYF; CDR3 DNA: TGTGCCAGCAGTTCTCCCGGGACTAGCGGCACAGATACGCAGTATTTT
J gene: TRBJ2-1; clone size: -; V gene: TRBV6-1; D gene: TRBD1; CDR3 protein: CATRGLNYNEQFF; CDR3 DNA: TGTGCCACAAGGGGGCTAAACTACAATGAGCAGTTCTTC
J gene: TRBJ2-2; clone size: few; V gene: TRBV6-4; D gene: -; CDR3 protein: CASSDSVAPTGELFF; CDR3 DNA: TGTGCCAGCAGTGACTCGGTAGCCCCCACCGGGGAGCTGTTTTTT
J gene: TRBJ1-3; clone size: few; V gene: TRBV5-6; D gene: -; CDR3 protein: CASNLAGGQAGNTIYF; CDR3 DNA: TGTGCCAGCAACCTGGCGGGGGGTCAAGCTGGAAACACCATATATTTT
J gene: TRBJ1-2; clone size: -; V gene: TRBV3-1; D gene: TRBD1; CDR3 protein: CASSQDGTGGVGYTF; CDR3 DNA: TGTGCCAGCAGCCAAGACGGGACAGGGGGCGTTGGCTACACCTTC
J gene: TRBJ1-2; clone size: few; V gene: TRBV6-5; D gene: -; CDR3 protein: CASSYEAPGNGYTF; CDR3 DNA: TGTGCCAGCAGTTACGAGGCGCCGGGGAATGGCTACACCTTC
J gene: TRBJ2-2; clone size: few; V gene: TRBV20-1; D gene: TRBD1; CDR3 protein: CSPRNRGYDTGELFF; CDR3 DNA: TGCAGTCCTAGAAACAGGGGGTACGACACCGGGGAGCTGTTTTTT
J gene: TRBJ2-6; clone size: many; V gene: TRBV4-1; D gene: TRBD1; CDR3 protein: CASSQGTGRSGANVLTF; CDR3 DNA: TGCGCCAGCAGCCAAGGGACAGGGAGATCTGGGGCCAACGTCCTGACTTTC
J gene: TRBJ2-3; clone size: many; V gene: TRBV12-3/TRBV12-4; D gene: -; CDR3 protein: CASSFSGPRGTQYF; CDR3 DNA: TGTGCCAGCAGCTTTAGCGGTCCCAGGGGTACGCAGTATTTT
J gene: TRBJ2-1; clone size: many; V gene: TRBV20-1; D gene: TRBD2; CDR3 protein: CSATGLAGIYEQFF; CDR3 DNA: TGCAGTGCTACCGGACTAGCGGGAATCTATGAGCAGTTCTTC
J gene: TRBJ2-3; clone size: few; V gene: TRBV20-1; D gene: TRBD1; CDR3 protein: CSVDRGFVDTQYF; CDR3 DNA: TGCAGTGTGGACAGGGGCTTTGTCGATACGCAGTATTTT
J gene: TRBJ1-2; clone size: many; V gene: TRBV2; D gene: -; CDR3 protein: CASSIPGYGYTF; CDR3 DNA: TGTGCCAGCAGTATCCCGGGCTATGGCTACACCTTC
J gene: TRBJ2-1; clone size: -; V gene: TRBV6-7; D gene: -; CDR3 protein: CASSYGGINEQFF; CDR3 DNA: TGTGCCAGCAGTTACGGGGGGATCAATGAGCAGTTCTTC
J gene: TRBJ2-1; clone size: few; V gene: TRBV5-5; D gene: TRBD2; CDR3 protein: CASSHSGNEYNEQFF; CDR3 DNA: TGTGCCAGCAGCCATAGCGGGAACGAGTACAATGAGCAGTTCTTC
J gene: TRBJ2-1; clone size: many; V gene: TRBV20-1; D gene: -; CDR3 protein: CSASSTRGFDNEQFF; CDR3 DNA: TGCAGTGCTAGCTCGACTAGGGGTTTTGACAATGAGCAGTTCTTC
J gene: TRBJ2-2; clone size: many; V gene: TRBV29-1; D gene: -; CDR3 protein: CSVWGGVTGELFF; CDR3 DNA: TGCAGCGTGTGGGGGGGCGTCACCGGGGAGCTGTTTTTT
J gene: TRBJ2-4; clone size: -; V gene: TRBV29-1; D gene: -; CDR3 protein: CSVGPLGGPTNIQYF; CDR3 DNA: TGCAGCGTTGGGCCCCTCGGTGGCCCCACAAACATTCAGTACTTC
J gene: TRBJ1-6; clone size: few; V gene: TRBV12-3/TRBV12-4; D gene: -; CDR3 protein: CASRGDTLNSPLHF; CDR3 DNA: TGTGCCAGCAGAGGGGACACTCTAAATTCACCCCTCCACTTT
J gene: TRBJ1-5; clone size: -; V gene: TRBV10-1; D gene: -; CDR3 protein: CASSEGNQPQHF; CDR3 DNA: TGCGCCAGCAGTGAAGGGAATCAGCCCCAGCATTTT
J gene: TRBJ2-3; clone size: few; V gene: TRBV20-1; D gene: TRBD2; CDR3 protein: CSASLRLAHDQDTQYF; CDR3 DNA: TGCAGTGCTAGTCTCAGACTAGCCCACGATCAGGATACGCAGTATTTT
J gene: TRBJ1-2; clone size: once; V gene: TRBV5-1; D gene: TRBD1; CDR3 protein: CASCLEQGAGGYTF; CDR3 DNA: TGCGCCAGCTGTCTGGAGCAGGGGGCTGGTGGCTACACCTTC
J gene: TRBJ1-5; clone size: -; V gene: TRBV24-1; D gene: TRBD1; CDR3 protein: CARPTDRVRNQPQHF; CDR3 DNA: TGTGCCAGACCAACGGACAGGGTTCGCAATCAGCCCCAGCATTTT
J gene: TRBJ2-1; clone size: -; V gene: TRBV20-1; D gene: -; CDR3 protein: CSARRDEQFF; CDR3 DNA: TGCAGTGCTAGAAGGGATGAGCAGTTCTTC
J gene: TRBJ2-5; clone size: -; V gene: TRBV5-1; D gene: -; CDR3 protein: CASSPGAGWRETQYF; CDR3 DNA: TGCGCCAGCAGCCCGGGTGCGGGCTGGAGGGAGACCCAGTACTTC
J gene: TRBJ2-3; clone size: few; V gene: TRBV27; D gene: -; CDR3 protein: CASSRRDLSTDTQYF; CDR3 DNA: TGTGCCAGCAGCCGTAGGGACTTAAGCACAGATACGCAGTATTTT
J gene: TRBJ2-2; clone size: -; V gene: TRBV25-1; D gene: -; CDR3 protein: CASSGLPGTPLNTGELFF; CDR3 DNA: TGTGCCAGCAGTGGGCTTCCGGGAACACCTTTGAACACCGGGGAGCTGTTTTTT
J gene: TRBJ2-7; clone size: few; V gene: TRBV4-1; D gene: TRBD1; CDR3 protein: CASSPTATGGWEQYF; CDR3 DNA: TGCGCCAGCAGCCCTACCGCCACAGGGGGGTGGGAGCAGTACTTC
J gene: TRBJ2-3; clone size: -; V gene: TRBV2; D gene: TRBD2; CDR3 protein: CASILAGHSTDTQYF; CDR3 DNA: TGTGCCAGCATCTTAGCGGGCCATAGCACAGATACGCAGTATTTT
J gene: TRBJ2-3; clone size: many; V gene: TRBV5-1; D gene: -; CDR3 protein: CASSPGMYADTQYF; CDR3 DNA: TGCGCCAGCAGCCCGGGAATGTACGCAGATACGCAGTATTTT
J gene: TRBJ2-3; clone size: few; V gene: TRBV5-5; D gene: -; CDR3 protein: CASKGSGVGTDTQYF; CDR3 DNA: TGTGCCAGCAAAGGTTCGGGGGTCGGCACAGATACGCAGTATTTT
J gene: TRBJ2-3; clone size: many; V gene: TRBV9; D gene: -; CDR3 protein: CASSPWGLPTDTQYF; CDR3 DNA: TGTGCCAGCAGCCCATGGGGACTCCCCACAGATACGCAGTATTTT
J gene: TRBJ2-5; clone size: few; V gene: TRBV12-3/TRBV12-4; D gene: TRBD1; CDR3 protein: CASSDRGPNIVQETQYF; CDR3 DNA: TGTGCCAGCAGTGACAGGGGACCTAATATCGTTCAAGAGACCCAGTACTTC
J gene: TRBJ2-3; clone size: -; V gene: TRBV6-1; D gene: TRBD2; CDR3 protein: CASSAGLAGGLVTQYF; CDR3 DNA: TGTGCCAGCAGTGCCGGACTAGCGGGAGGGCTAGTTACGCAGTATTTT
J gene: TRBJ1-2; clone size: few; V gene: TRBV20-1; D gene: TRBD1; CDR3 protein: CSARDQGTGGGYTF; CDR3 DNA: TGCAGTGCTAGAGATCAGGGGACAGGGGGCGGCTACACCTTC
J gene: TRBJ1-1; clone size: many; V gene: TRBV3-1; D gene: -; CDR3 protein: CASSSSPGSTEAFF; CDR3 DNA: TGTGCCAGCAGCTCCAGCCCAGGATCCACTGAAGCTTTCTTT
J gene: TRBJ2-5; clone size: many; V gene: TRBV20-1; D gene: TRBD2; CDR3 protein: CSASPAGKSQQETQYF; CDR3 DNA: TGCAGTGCTAGCCCAGCGGGGAAATCTCAACAAGAGACCCAGTACTTC
J gene: TRBJ2-1; clone size: few; V gene: TRBV28; D gene: TRBD2; CDR3 protein: CASRLTGTSGRNEQFF; CDR3 DNA: TGTGCCAGCAGACTTACCGGGACTAGCGGGAGAAATGAGCAGTTCTTC
J gene: TRBJ1-5; clone size: many; V gene: TRBV7-6; D gene: TRBD1; CDR3 protein: CASSFCPGTGALYSNQPQHF; CDR3 DNA: TGTGCCAGCAGCTTTTGCCCCGGGACAGGGGCCCTTTATAGCAATCAGCCCCAGCATTTT
J gene: TRBJ2-7; clone size: many; V gene: TRBV5-6; D gene: TRBD2; CDR3 protein: CASSLSGRRAYYEQYF; CDR3 DNA: TGTGCCAGCAGCTTGAGCGGGAGGCGTGCCTACTACGAGCAGTACTTC
J gene: TRBJ1-2; clone size: many; V gene: TRBV5-6; D gene: -; CDR3 protein: CASSLERRLYGYTF; CDR3 DNA: TGTGCCAGCAGCTTGGAGAGGAGACTCTATGGCTACACCTTC
J gene: TRBJ2-2; clone size: -; V gene: TRBV6-5; D gene: -; CDR3 protein: CASSYSNTGELFF; CDR3 DNA: TGTGCCAGCAGTTACTCCAACACCGGGGAGCTGTTTTTT
J gene: TRBJ2-5; clone size: -; V gene: TRBV7-8; D gene: -; CDR3 protein: CASSLITGRVETQYF; CDR3 DNA: TGTGCCAGCAGCTTAATCACGGGAAGGGTCGAGACCCAGTACTTC
J gene: TRBJ2-2; clone size: many; V gene: TRBV7-9; D gene: -; CDR3 protein: CASSLAQGSTGELFF; CDR3 DNA: TGTGCCAGCAGCTTAGCCCAGGGCTCCACCGGGGAGCTGTTTTTT
J gene: TRBJ1-2; clone size: few; V gene: TRBV10-3; D gene: TRBD1; CDR3 protein: CAISESRTGNYGYTF; CDR3 DNA: TGTGCCATCAGTGAGTCAAGGACAGGGAACTATGGCTACACCTTC
J gene: TRBJ1-6; clone size: few; V gene: TRBV5-1; D gene: -; CDR3 protein: CASSLGQVSHSPLHF; CDR3 DNA: TGCGCCAGCAGCTTGGGGCAGGTATCCCATTCACCCCTCCACTTT
J gene: TRBJ2-1; clone size: many; V gene: TRBV6-1; D gene: -; CDR3 protein: CASRVGGFDNEQFF; CDR3 DNA: TGTGCCAGCAGAGTAGGGGGATTCGACAATGAGCAGTTCTTC
J gene: TRBJ2-4; clone size: many; V gene: TRBV7-3; D gene: -; CDR3 protein: CASSLSGTAIGKNIQYF; CDR3 DNA: TGTGCCAGCAGCTTATCCGGGACCGCGATAGGCAAAAACATTCAGTACTTC
J gene: TRBJ2-5; clone size: -; V gene: TRBV2; D gene: -; CDR3 protein: CASSASGETQYF; CDR3 DNA: TGTGCCAGCAGTGCCTCCGGCGAGACCCAGTACTTC
J gene: TRBJ1-5; clone size: few; V gene: TRBV20-1; D gene: -; CDR3 protein: CSAREGGNNQPQHF; CDR3 DNA: TGCAGTGCTAGAGAAGGGGGTAACAATCAGCCCCAGCATTTT
J gene: TRBJ1-5; clone size: -; V gene: TRBV12-3/TRBV12-4; D gene: -; CDR3 protein: CASSLLADQPQHF; CDR3 DNA: TGTGCCAGCAGTTTATTAGCGGATCAGCCCCAGCATTTT
J gene: TRBJ2-1; clone size: -; V gene: TRBV7-9; D gene: TRBD2; CDR3 protein: CASSLTSGSHEQFF; CDR3 DNA: TGTGCCAGCAGCTTGACTAGCGGGAGTCATGAGCAGTTCTTC